The next 31 T cell receptor beta chains were all read from a single sample in a study of response to subunit inactivated influenza vaccine. TCRdb passed the RT-PCR reads through MiXCR, listing each CDR3 protein once. The sample shows around 790,000 distinct CDR3 sequences, 21% of them seen only once. This material consisted of PBMCs from blood, taken about 5 days after vaccination. The source is a man aged 50 or older who received an inactivated influenza vaccine.

This clonotype was counted a few times. The chain links TRBV14 to TRBJ2-3, with 7 bases that match TRBD2. The CDR3 is made up of 16 amino acids. Trimming cost V 4 bases and J 0 bases; bases outside gene matches: 7. Germline-derived CDR1 and CDR2 are SGHDN and FVKESK. The chain's CDR3 is CASSPPRGGSTDTQYF. CDR3 in DNA: TGTGCCAGCAGCCCCCCCCGCGGGGGTAGCACAGATACGCAGTATTTT.

The chain has TRBV14 and TRBJ2-1; 9 positions match TRBD2. CDR3 length: 16 amino acids. Germline values: CDR1 SGHDN, CDR2 FVKESK. V lost 4 bases to trimming and J lost 3 bases; unmatched junction nucleotides: 7. CDR3 bases: TGTGCCAGCAGCCGCCTTACTAGCGGGCGCTACAATGAGCAGTTCTTC. It specifies CASSRLTSGRYNEQFF.

This clonotype has only a few counts. This sequence joins TRBV10-3 and TRBJ1-4; 8 bases fit TRBD1. The V segment lost 6 bases and the J segment 6 bases; nucleotides outside the gene matches: 6. This CDR3 is 14 amino acids long. The germline gives CDR1 ENHRY, CDR2 SYGVKD. CDR3 protein: CAIRSDRADEKLFF. For the CDR3, the DNA is TGTGCCATCAGATCGGACAGGGCTGATGAAAAACTGTTTTTT.

The chain joins TRBV5-1 to TRBJ2-1; D perhaps matches TRBD2 (5 bases). This CDR3 contains 15 residues. Trimming pared 0 bases from V and 5 bases from J, leaving 12 bases between. Germline V gives CDR1 SGHRS, CDR2 YFSETQ. The CDR3 here is CASSLVRGTNNEQFF. As DNA, the CDR3 is TGCGCCAGCAGCTTGGTACGGGGAACTAACAATGAGCAGTTCTTC.

This chain links TRBV14 with TRBJ2-1; D is possibly TRBD2 (5 bases). The CDR3 length is 13 residues. CDR1 SGHDN and CDR2 FVKESK come from the germline V gene. V was pared by 1 base and J by 8 bases, with 9 bases between. This CDR3 reads CASSQARRDEQFF. The DNA of the CDR3 is TGTGCCAGCAGCCAAGCAAGGCGGGATGAGCAGTTCTTC.

The gene calls are TRBV4-1 and TRBJ2-7, with 10 bases matching TRBD1. The CDR3 sequence is 18 residues long. Losses at the gene ends were 3 bases for V and 6 bases for J; bases not matched to a gene: 17. Germline CDR1 and CDR2: MGHRA and YSYEKL. The CDR3 nucleotides read TGCGCCAGCAGCCAGCGAGAAGGACGTTGGGACAGGGGCGGCGAGCAGTACTTC. It translates to CASSQREGRWDRGGEQYF.

In this sample, this clonotype turned up a few times. This chain joins TRBV4-1 and TRBJ1-3; D unclear. Trimming took off 4 bases at V and 0 bases at J, with 10 bases between the two ends. The CDR3 contains 15 residues. Germline CDR1 and CDR2: MGHRA and YSYEKL. CDR3: CASSPGPSSGNTIYF. The DNA for the CDR3 is TGCGCCAGCAGCCCAGGACCCAGCTCTGGAAACACCATATATTTT.

In this sample, this clonotype turned up a few times. The chain links TRBV6-5 to TRBJ2-5; perhaps D is TRBD1 or TRBD2 (5 bases each). Trimming shortened V by 4 bases and J by 2 bases, and 11 bases separated the two germline ends. The CDR3 totals 14 residues. The germline gives CDR1 MNHEY, CDR2 SVGAGI. The CDR3 protein is CASSSLGAQETQYF. The CDR3 DNA reads as TGTGCCAGCAGTTCCCTCGGGGCACAAGAGACCCAGTACTTC.

This clonotype showed up just a few times. This chain joins TRBV6-1 and TRBJ2-7, with 7 bases aligning to TRBD1. The CDR3 consists of 15 residues. Trimming cost V 2 bases and J 2 bases; bases outside gene matches: 6. CDR1 and CDR2 (germline): MNHNS, SASEGT. The CDR3 bases are TGTGCCAGCAGTGAATCCTGGCAGGGGGCCTACGAGCAGTACTTC. Translating gives CASSESWQGAYEQYF.

This clonotype was observed a few times. The rearrangement links TRBV4-3 to TRBJ1-1; D remains unclear. Per germline, CDR1 LGHNA and CDR2 YSLEER. Trimming shortened V by 4 bases and J by 0 bases, and 15 bases separated the two germline ends. CDR3 length equals 16 residues. CDR3 sequence (DNA): TGCGCCAGCAGCCCCCAAGGCGGGGAAGTGAACACTGAAGCTTTCTTT. It yields the protein CASSPQGGEVNTEAFF.

This rearrangement joins TRBV4-3 to TRBJ2-1; 9 bases fit TRBD2. CDR1 is LGHNA and CDR2 is YSLEER in the germline V gene. CDR3 length equals 18 residues. V gave up 4 bases and J gave up 1 base; unmatched junction bases: 11. The CDR3 reads CASSLKISLAGSYNEQFF. CDR3 nucleotides: TGCGCCAGCAGCCTCAAGATATCCCTAGCGGGATCCTACAATGAGCAGTTCTTC.

This clonotype showed up just a few times. The rearrangement links TRBV4-3 to TRBJ2-1; D tentatively fits TRBD1 or TRBD2 (5 bases each). The ends were cut back, 1 base at V and 2 bases at J, with 15 bases in the middle. Germline assignment: CDR1 LGHNA and CDR2 YSLEER. The CDR3 sequence is 17 residues long. The CDR3 DNA reads as TGCGCCAGCAGCCAAGGCTCTAAGGGACCTACCTACAATGAGCAGTTCTTC. Encoded protein: CASSQGSKGPTYNEQFF.

The chain has TRBV7-2 and TRBJ2-3, with 10 bases identical to TRBD2. The ends lost 6 bases at V and 4 bases at J; junction bases unmatched: 10. Germline CDR1 is SGHTA and CDR2 is FQGNSA. CDR3 length: 16 residues. CDR3 sequence (DNA): TGTGCCAGCAGTCGAACGGGACTAGCGTCTCCAGATACGCAGTATTTT. Amino acids: CASSRTGLASPDTQYF.

This clonotype was found many times. The genes are TRBV6-5 and TRBJ2-5, with TRBD2 identical over 10 bases. With V trimmed by 0 bases and J by 4 bases, 5 bases remained unmatched. The CDR3 is made up of 16 amino acids. Germline-derived CDR1 and CDR2 are MNHEY and SVGAGI. The CDR3 sequence is CASSYSSGGPGETQYF. CDR3 bases: TGTGCCAGCAGTTACTCTAGCGGGGGGCCCGGAGAGACCCAGTACTTC.

The rearrangement links TRBV6-1 to TRBJ1-4, with 8 bases matching TRBD1. The germline V gene encodes CDR1 MNHNS and CDR2 SASEGT. The CDR3 consists of 15 residues. V trimming: 6 bases; J trimming: 11 bases; junction bases outside the gene matches: 14. CDR3 region: CASSLGQAAQGKLFF. The CDR3 region has the DNA TGTGCCAGCAGCCTGGGACAGGCCGCGCAGGGGAAACTGTTTTTT.

Only a few counts were recorded for this clonotype. CDR3 coding DNA: TGTGCCAGCAGCTCAGGGGGGTGGGACCGAACGCCCTACGAGCAGTACTTC. Encoded protein: CASSSGGWDRTPYEQYF. This sequence joins TRBV6-1 and TRBJ2-7, with a weak D call TRBD1 (7 bases). The CDR3 has 17 amino acids. In germline, CDR1 is MNHNS, CDR2 SASEGT. Trimming cost V 6 bases and J 2 bases, with 23 bases left between them.

Comment on this clonotype: This may come from a read error, since a much larger clone is one base off. V and J are TRBV7-9 and TRBJ2-7; 9 bases fit TRBD1. Germline V gene lookup returns CDR1 SEHNR and CDR2 FQNEAQ (reference sequence). V trimming: 5 bases; J trimming: 6 bases; junction bases outside the gene matches: 2. This CDR3 contains 12 residues. CDR3 DNA sequence: TGTGCCAGCAGCATGGGACAGGGCGAGCAGTACTTC. This gives the protein CASSMGQGEQYF.

This clonotype occurred a few times. The gene calls are TRBV29-1 and TRBJ2-3; no definite D call. CDR3 length: 15 residues. Trimming took 3 bases from V and 3 from J, leaving 16 bases between them. Germline V gene lookup returns CDR1 SQVTM and CDR2 ANQGSEA. The CDR3 spells CSVDSGPGWTDTQYF. CDR3 DNA: TGCAGCGTTGATTCTGGGCCGGGTTGGACAGATACGCAGTATTTT.

This clonotype was seen more than once but under ten times. CDR3 sequence reads: CASSVATGTSYEQYF. For the CDR3, the DNA is TGTGCCAGCAGCGTAGCTACGGGAACTTCCTACGAGCAGTACTTC. The chain recombines TRBV9 with TRBJ2-7; TRBD2 might be the D (5 bases). Germline lookup yields CDR1 SGDLS and CDR2 YYNGEE. Trimming took off 0 bases at V and 1 base at J, with 11 bases between the two ends. The CDR3 runs to 15 residues.

This clonotype turned up a few times. The chain employs TRBV20-1 and TRBJ2-1; D unresolved. V shed 2 bases and J shed 5 bases, with 10 bases lying between them. This CDR3 has 13 residues. Germline-derived CDR1 and CDR2 are DFQATT and SNEGSKA (reference sequence). CDR3: CSARSRNDNEQFF. CDR3 in DNA: TGCAGTGCTAGAAGTAGGAACGACAATGAGCAGTTCTTC.

The chain has TRBV7-2 and TRBJ2-5; 9 nucleotides align to TRBD1. The CDR3 sequence is 15 residues long. Germline V gene data show CDR1 as SGHTA and CDR2 as FQGNSA. Germline trimming cut 4 bases from V and 3 bases from J; bases unmatched to any gene: 6. In nucleotides, the CDR3 is TGTGCCAGCAGCTACGGGACAGGGACAAAAGAGACCCAGTACTTC. This encodes CASSYGTGTKETQYF. Full variable domain (rest looked up from reference TRBV7-2 and TRBJ2-5): GAGVSQSPSNKVTEKGKDVELRCDPISGHTALYWYRQSLGQGLEFLIYFQGNSAPDKSGLPSDRFSAERTGGSVSTLTIQRTQQEDSAVYLCASSYGTGTKETQYFGPGTRLLVL.

Many counts were recorded for this clonotype. The chain uses TRBV12-3 or TRBV12-4 and TRBJ2-1; D is unresolved. Trimming pared 5 bases from V and 0 bases from J, leaving 8 bases between. The CDR3 extends over 14 amino acids. CDR3 protein: CASSPKSSYNEQFF. CDR3 DNA: TGTGCCAGCAGTCCTAAAAGCTCCTACAATGAGCAGTTCTTC.

The rearrangement uses TRBV20-1 and TRBJ1-1; D ambiguous. Germline loops: CDR1 DFQATT, CDR2 SNEGSKA (reference sequence). The V gene lost 7 bases and the J gene lost 10 bases, with 16 bases spanning the gap. CDR3 length equals 11 residues. In DNA, the CDR3 is TGCAGTGTTACCCCCCCGGGCGGAGCTTTCTTT. It is translated as CSVTPPGGAFF.

This clonotype was detected only a few times. V gene TRBV5-5 combines with J gene TRBJ2-1; perhaps TRBD2 as D (5 bases). V was shortened by 0 bases and J by 5 bases, with 9 bases between the two germline ends. CDR3 length: 14 residues. Germline CDR1 reads SGHKS; CDR2 reads YYEKEE (reference sequence). The CDR3 region is CASSLAGIDNEQFF. Here the CDR3 DNA reads TGTGCCAGCAGCTTGGCGGGAATCGACAATGAGCAGTTCTTC.

The chain uses TRBV7-2 and TRBJ1-4; 10 bases line up with TRBD1. The CDR3 consists of 16 residues. With 4 bases clipped from V and 7 bases from J, the junction kept 9 bases outside the gene matches. Germline V gene data show CDR1 as SGHTA and CDR2 as FQGNSA. CDR3 protein: CASSSNRQGASEKLFF. In DNA, the CDR3 is TGTGCCAGCAGCTCAAACAGACAGGGGGCGAGTGAAAAACTGTTTTTT.

The V gene is TRBV3-1, the J gene TRBJ2-1; D tentatively fits TRBD1 or TRBD2 (5 bases each). CDR3 length: 16 amino acids. CDR1 LGHDT and CDR2 YNNKEL come from the germline V gene (reference sequence). Trimming took off 2 bases at V and 0 bases at J, with 11 bases between the two ends. The CDR3 bases are TGTGCCAGCAGCCAAAGGGGACGGATCTCCTACAATGAGCAGTTCTTC. Its protein product is CASSQRGRISYNEQFF.

This chain links TRBV5-5 with TRBJ1-1; D is ambiguous. Germline CDR1 is SGHKS and CDR2 is YYEKEE (reference sequence). This CDR3 has 15 residues. The V end lost 0 bases, the J end lost 1 base, and 10 bases lay between the germline ends. The CDR3 region has the DNA TGTGCCAGCAGCTTGGGGGCAGCGCAGAACACTGAAGCTTTCTTT. This encodes CASSLGAAQNTEAFF.

This clonotype was detected a few times. The genes are TRBV20-1 and TRBJ2-7; 8 bases align to TRBD2. The CDR3 loop spans 14 amino acids. Losses at the gene ends were 0 bases for V and 3 bases for J; bases not matched to a gene: 4. CDR1 DFQATT and CDR2 SNEGSKA come from the germline V gene (reference sequence). The CDR3 DNA reads TGCAGTGCTAGAGAGTCGGGACTAGGCTACGAGCAGTACTTC. Amino acids: CSARESGLGYEQYF.

This clonotype has only one observation. At one end the junction does not follow the germline gene, possibly because of a read error. V usage is TRBV7-8 and J usage is TRBJ2-7; no clear D. The CDR3 loop spans 12 amino acids. Germline V gives CDR1 SGHVS, CDR2 FQNEAQ. The DNA for the CDR3 is TGTGACAGCAGCTCAGTCCTCTACGAGCAGTACTTC. This codes for CDSSSVLYEQYF.

The V and J genes are TRBV6-2 or TRBV6-3 and TRBJ2-3; no reliable D call. V was shortened by 0 bases and J by 5 bases, with 6 bases between the two germline ends. The CDR3 sequence is 13 residues long. Per the germline V gene, CDR1 is MNHEY and CDR2 is SVGEGT. The CDR3 loop is CASSYSGIDTQYF. CDR3 in DNA: TGTGCCAGCAGTTACTCGGGGATAGATACGCAGTATTTT.

V gene TRBV20-1 combines with J gene TRBJ2-7; the D call may be TRBD1 or TRBD2 (5 bases each). The CDR3 sequence is 12 residues long. V lost 5 bases and J 5 bases, leaving 13 bases between the germline ends. Germline V lookup: CDR1 DFQATT, CDR2 SNEGSKA (reference sequence). This CDR3 is CSARWDADEQYF. CDR3 coding DNA: TGCAGTGCTCGCTGGGACGCCGACGAGCAGTACTTC.